Below, 28 T cell receptor beta chains from the same sample are listed, as sequenced in a study of T-cell reconstitution after alpha-beta-depleted transplantation in children. Researchers prepared the TCRbeta library using unique molecular identifiers, the study reports. TCRdb re-derived calls from the PCR reads in MiXCR, one entry per CDR3 protein. The repertoire has roughly 610,000 distinct CDR3 sequences, about 10% of them found once; the top ten carry 3.5% to 5%. The sample was PBMCs from the stem cell graft donor, taken from the stem cell graft. Receptors were obtained from a human donor who donated a stem cell graft to a child with acute myeloid leukemia.

This clonotype has a handful of counts. This chain uses TRBV3-1 with TRBJ2-3, with D tentatively TRBD2 (6 bases). The CDR3 sequence is 16 residues long. The germline gives CDR1 LGHDT, CDR2 YNNKEL (reference sequence). The V gene lost 1 base and the J gene lost 0 bases, with 11 bases spanning the gap. CDR3 protein: CASSQVGGVSTDTQYF. CDR3 in DNA: TGTGCCAGCAGCCAAGTAGGAGGGGTTAGCACAGATACGCAGTATTTT.

The CDR3 DNA is TGTGCCAGCAGGATACAGGGGGAAACTGAAGCTTTCTTT. Its protein is CASRIQGETEAFF. The gene calls are TRBV12-3 or TRBV12-4 and TRBJ1-1; 8 positions match TRBD1. This CDR3 has 13 amino acids. Losses at the gene ends were 6 bases for V and 5 bases for J; bases not matched to a gene: 5.

This clonotype was observed at least ten times. The J gene is TRBJ2-2, the V gene TRBV29-1; the D is unclear. The CDR3 contains 13 residues. V was cut by 6 bases and J by 1 base, with 9 bases left in between. Per the germline V gene, CDR1 is SQVTM and CDR2 is ANQGSEA. This CDR3 is CSVTPWNTGELFF. CDR3 bases: TGCAGCGTCACTCCCTGGAACACCGGGGAGCTGTTTTTT.

J is TRBJ1-5 and V is TRBV20-1; D is undetermined. The V end lost 5 bases, the J end lost 0 bases, and 8 bases lay between the germline ends. Looked up from germline, CDR1 is DFQATT and CDR2 is SNEGSKA (reference sequence). This CDR3 is built from 13 residues. The CDR3 nucleotides are TGCAGTGCTTTAGAGAGTAGCAATCAGCCCCAGCATTTT. Residues: CSALESSNQPQHF.

This chain uses TRBV28 with TRBJ2-7, with 7 positions matching TRBD2. Germline values: CDR1 MDHEN, CDR2 SYDVKM. This CDR3 spans 14 amino acids. Trimming cost V 3 bases and J 7 bases; bases outside gene matches: 9. For the CDR3, the DNA is TGTGCCAGCAGTTTGAGCGCGGGAGTAACGGAGCAGTACTTC. Translation gives CASSLSAGVTEQYF.

The table lists this clonotype with many counts. The gene calls are TRBV20-1 and TRBJ2-1; possible D gene TRBD2, 5 bases. There are 13 residues in the CDR3. Trimming left V 5 bases short and J 4 bases short, with 12 bases between. CDR1 is DFQATT, CDR2 SNEGSKA, per germline (reference sequence). CDR3 sequence (DNA): TGCAGTGCTCCCCCCCGGGGATACAATGAGCAGTTCTTC. This sequence encodes CSAPPRGYNEQFF.

In its sample, this clonotype was seen a few times. This rearrangement joins TRBV30 to TRBJ2-3, with D unresolved. This CDR3 region has 15 residues. Germline CDR1 reads GTSNPN; CDR2 reads SVGIG (reference sequence). V was trimmed by 7 bases and J by 1 base, leaving 18 bases between them. This CDR3 reads CAYSSDREGTDTQYF. CDR3 sequence (DNA): TGTGCCTACTCCTCGGACCGTGAGGGCACAGATACGCAGTATTTT.

Written as DNA, the CDR3 is TGTGCCACCAGCAGAGATCCCCTATACGAGCAGTACTTC. Its translation: CATSRDPLYEQYF. The genes are TRBV15 and TRBJ2-7; D uncertain. V lost 0 bases and J 4 bases, leaving 7 bases between the germline ends. The CDR3 length is 13 residues. Germline V CDR1 and CDR2: LNHNV, YYDKDF (reference sequence).

This clonotype was seen more than once but under ten times. The chain uses TRBV29-1 and TRBJ2-3; 10 nucleotides line up with TRBD2. In germline, CDR1 is SQVTM, CDR2 ANQGSEA. Trimming removed 7 bases from V and 9 bases from J; junction bases left unmatched: 16. CDR3 length: 15 residues. This CDR3 is CSARETSGSWGTQYF. In nucleotides, the CDR3 is TGCAGCGCACGCGAGACTAGCGGGTCCTGGGGGACGCAGTATTTT.

This clonotype was seen a few times. V is TRBV6-2 or TRBV6-3 and J is TRBJ2-7; the match to TRBD2 covers 14 bases. Germline CDR1 MNHEY, CDR2 SVGEGT. V shed 1 base and J 2 bases; nucleotides not matched to a gene: 4. This CDR3 is 17 amino acids long. The CDR3: CASSYLGLAGVPYEQYF. The DNA for the CDR3 is TGTGCCAGCAGTTACTTGGGACTAGCGGGAGTACCCTACGAGCAGTACTTC.

This clonotype was seen more than once but under ten times. This chain joins TRBV30 and TRBJ2-6; TRBD1 matches 8 bases. The CDR3 totals 17 residues. Germline loops: CDR1 GTSNPN, CDR2 SVGIG (reference sequence). Losses at the gene ends were 4 bases for V and 0 bases for J; bases not matched to a gene: 8. CDR3: CAWNRDRTLSGANVLTF. The CDR3, as DNA: TGTGCCTGGAACCGGGACAGGACTCTCTCTGGGGCCAACGTCCTGACTTTC.

The V and J genes are TRBV4-3 and TRBJ2-1, with 8 bases aligning to TRBD2. This CDR3 is 14 amino acids long. The ends lost 2 bases at V and 7 bases at J; junction bases unmatched: 4. Germline assignment: CDR1 LGHNA and CDR2 YSLEER. The CDR3 here is CASSQREGPNEQFF. The DNA of the CDR3 is TGCGCCAGCAGCCAACGGGAGGGCCCGAATGAGCAGTTCTTC.

This chain links TRBV14 with TRBJ2-1; no firm D call. Trimming shortened V by 2 bases and J by 0 bases, and 11 bases separated the two germline ends. This CDR3 comprises 16 residues. CDR1 SGHDN and CDR2 FVKESK come from the germline V gene. CDR3 protein: CASSQSRSYSYNEQFF. The CDR3 nucleotides read TGTGCCAGCAGCCAATCTCGGAGTTACTCCTACAATGAGCAGTTCTTC.

This clonotype was observed at least ten times. The gene calls are TRBV29-1 and TRBJ2-5; D not certain. The CDR3 spans 12 residues. Trimming took 3 bases from V and 3 from J, leaving 8 bases between them. Germline CDR1 is SQVTM and CDR2 is ANQGSEA. CDR3 DNA sequence: TGCAGCGTTGAGGGAAGGGAAGAGACCCAGTACTTC. Its translation is CSVEGREETQYF.

This chain connects TRBV29-1 to TRBJ2-4, with 10 bases aligning to TRBD1. V lost 7 bases to trimming and J lost 6 bases; unmatched junction nucleotides: 3. Per germline, CDR1 SQVTM and CDR2 ANQGSEA. The CDR3 runs to 12 residues. CDR3: CSATGGPNIQYF. The CDR3 nucleotides are TGCAGCGCGACAGGGGGCCCAAACATTCAGTACTTC.

The chain employs TRBV27 and TRBJ2-7; 7 bases are a match to TRBD2. Trimming removed 6 bases from V and 1 base from J; junction bases left unmatched: 12. This CDR3 spans 16 amino acids. The germline gives CDR1 MNHEY, CDR2 SMNVEV (reference sequence). The CDR3 nucleotides are TGTGCCAGCAGCAGAGATTTAGCGGGCCCTTCCTACGAGCAGTACTTC. Amino acids: CASSRDLAGPSYEQYF.

The rearrangement links TRBV25-1 to TRBJ1-1; D gene uncertain. CDR3 length equals 13 residues. Germline lookup yields CDR1 MGHDK and CDR2 SYGVNS. Trimming took 3 bases from V and 6 from J, leaving 11 bases between them. The CDR3 region is CASSDLASSEAFF. As DNA, the CDR3 is TGTGCCAGCAGTGATTTGGCCTCCTCTGAAGCTTTCTTT.

This clonotype was recorded many times. V and J are TRBV27 and TRBJ2-2, with 10 bases identical to TRBD1. Germline trimming cut 7 bases from V and 6 bases from J; bases unmatched to any gene: 2. Germline loops: CDR1 MNHEY, CDR2 SMNVEV (reference sequence). The CDR3 covers 13 residues. CDR3 protein: CASTGQGAGELFF. The CDR3 coding sequence is TGTGCCAGCACTGGACAGGGGGCCGGGGAGCTGTTTTTT.

The rearrangement joins TRBV6-5 to TRBJ2-5, with D tentatively TRBD2 (6 bases). The V gene's germline CDR1 is MNHEY and CDR2 SVGAGI. The CDR3 runs 17 residues. V was cut by 2 bases and J by 5 bases, with 21 bases left in between. The CDR3 region has the DNA TGTGCCAGCAGTTACCCGAGGCCCTTCACCCGGGGGGAGACCCAGTACTTC. Protein sequence: CASSYPRPFTRGETQYF.

In its sample, this clonotype was seen many times. V is TRBV24-1 and J is TRBJ1-1, with D unresolved. From germline, CDR1 is KGHDR and CDR2 SFDVKD. Trimming shortened V by 2 bases and J by 0 bases, and 6 bases separated the two germline ends. CDR3 length equals 14 residues. The DNA for the CDR3 is TGTGCCACCAGTGATTCCTCAATGAACACTGAAGCTTTCTTT. Translating it yields CATSDSSMNTEAFF.

The chain is built from TRBV20-1 and TRBJ1-1, with D possibly TRBD1 on 5 matching bases. Germline loops: CDR1 DFQATT, CDR2 SNEGSKA (reference sequence). Trimming pared 7 bases from V and 4 bases from J, leaving 10 bases between. The CDR3 is 11 residues long. The CDR3 nucleotides are TGCAGTGTCAGGAGGGGCACTGAAGCTTTCTTT. Translating it yields CSVRRGTEAFF.

The V call is TRBV28, the J call TRBJ2-2, with 9 bases matching TRBD1. CDR3 length: 18 amino acids. The ends lost 2 bases at V and 1 base at J; junction bases unmatched: 8. The germline V gene encodes CDR1 MDHEN and CDR2 SYDVKM. CDR3 coding DNA: TGTGCCAGCAGTTTAACAGGGGGCGCAACTAGGAACACCGGGGAGCTGTTTTTT. It encodes CASSLTGGATRNTGELFF.

The gene calls are TRBV4-1 and TRBJ1-2; D might be TRBD1 (6 bases). The CDR3 totals 13 residues. Trimming pared 0 bases from V and 8 bases from J, leaving 10 bases between. From germline, CDR1 is MGHRA and CDR2 YSYEKL. The CDR3 DNA reads TGCGCCAGCAGCCAAGAAGAACAGGGAGGCTACACCTTC. It specifies CASSQEEQGGYTF.

The chain couples TRBV5-1 to TRBJ2-1; the match to TRBD2 covers 9 bases. Germline values: CDR1 SGHRS, CDR2 YFSETQ. After removal of 7 bases from V and 0 bases from J, the junction contained 8 bases not matched to a gene. CDR3 size: 16 residues. The CDR3 spells CASVGLAGSSYNEQFF. DNA for the CDR3: TGCGCCAGCGTAGGGCTAGCGGGGAGCTCCTACAATGAGCAGTTCTTC.

The gene calls are TRBV29-1 and TRBJ2-5; perhaps TRBD1 as D (6 bases). The V end lost 1 base, the J end lost 4 bases, and 7 bases lay between the germline ends. The length of the CDR3 is 12 residues. Germline loops: CDR1 SQVTM, CDR2 ANQGSEA. The CDR3 region has the DNA TGCAGCGTTGAAGCAGGGGCAGAGACCCAGTACTTC. Encoded protein: CSVEAGAETQYF. The complete variable domain, with remaining parts taken from reference TRBV29-1 and TRBJ2-5, reads SAVISQKPSRDICQRGTSLTIQCQVDSQVTMMFWYRQQPGQSLTLIATANQGSEATYESGFVIDKFPISRPNLTFSTLTVSNMSPEDSSIYLCSVEAGAETQYFGPGTRLLVL.

A word on this clonotype: One end of the junction does not line up with germline, which may come from a read error. The chain has TRBV20-1 and TRBJ2-2, with 9 bases fitting TRBD2. Germline lookup yields CDR1 DFQATT and CDR2 SNEGSKA (reference sequence). This CDR3 is built from 17 residues. The CDR3 spells CCARDLRTSANTGEPFF. In DNA form, the CDR3 reads TGCTGTGCTAGAGACCTCCGGACTAGCGCCAACACCGGGGAGCCGTTTTTT.

As regards this clonotype: Possible read error: a much larger clone is one base away. This chain connects TRBV3-1 to TRBJ1-6; weak D call: TRBD1 (5 bases). Germline CDR1 LGHDT, CDR2 YNNKEL (reference sequence). The CDR3 sequence is 13 residues long. CDR3 sequence: CSSSQGEAVPLHF. The CDR3 DNA sequence: TGTTCCAGCAGCCAAGGGGAGGCAGTACCCCTCCACTTT.

CDR3 bases: TGTGCCAGCACCCTACGGGGTGCTGGAAACACCATATATTTT. This codes for CASTLRGAGNTIYF. This sequence joins TRBV12-3 or TRBV12-4 and TRBJ1-3, with no clear D. The V end lost 7 bases, the J end lost 2 bases, and 12 bases lay between the germline ends. The CDR3 spans 14 residues.